The 22 T cell receptor beta chains given below trace back to one sample, sequenced in a study of T cells in Graves' hyperthyroidism and ophthalmopathy. Amplified TCR beta CDR3 regions came from RNA transcripts. Using the HTBI primer set, a first-round RT-PCR was run on the TCR CDR3. From the multiplex PCR reads, TCRdb called clonotypes with MiXCR, one entry per CDR3 protein. The table records approximately 520,000 distinct CDR3 sequences, roughly a quarter of them present only once. Specimen: blood. The receptors shown here come from a woman aged 25-40 years with Graves' ophthalmopathy.

This clonotype was seen at least ten times. J is TRBJ2-7 and V is TRBV6-2 or TRBV6-3; D uncertain. CDR3 length: 11 residues. V lost 5 bases and J lost 4, with 6 bases in between. CDR1 is MNHEY and CDR2 is SVGEGT in the germline V gene. CDR3 amino acids: CASSGRYEQYF. CDR3 bases: TGTGCCAGCAGTGGCCGTTACGAGCAGTACTTC.

This clonotype was detected many times. Here the CDR3 reads CASAAGQFRINYGYTF. The CDR3 DNA reads as TGTGCCAGCGCGGCAGGGCAATTTCGGATTAACTATGGCTACACCTTC. The chain has TRBV27 and TRBJ1-2, with a tentative D call TRBD1 (5 bases). From germline, CDR1 is MNHEY and CDR2 SMNVEV (reference sequence). V lost 8 bases, J lost 1 base, and 20 bases lay in between. This CDR3 spans 16 amino acids.

This clonotype was observed at least ten times. V is TRBV2 and J is TRBJ2-7; D is possibly TRBD2 (5 bases). V was pared by 7 bases and J by 1 base, with 17 bases between. From germline, CDR1 is SNHLY and CDR2 FYNNEI. The CDR3 has 15 amino acids. CDR3 DNA: TGTGCCAGCAATCCTTCCCTACTAGTTTCCTACGAGCAGTACTTC. This encodes CASNPSLLVSYEQYF.

There are a few counts of this clonotype. The rearrangement joins TRBV10-2 to TRBJ2-5; 10 bases align to TRBD2. The junction had 3 bases not matched to a gene; V was cut back by 5 bases and J by 0 bases. CDR1 and CDR2 (germline): WSHSY, SAAADI. The CDR3 runs to 15 residues. The CDR3, as DNA: TGCGCCAGCAGTATTAGCGGGGGGTACCAAGAGACCCAGTACTTC. Translating it yields CASSISGGYQETQYF.

The rearrangement joins TRBV7-9 to TRBJ1-1; D gene ambiguous. The length of the CDR3 is 11 residues. The V end was cut by 2 bases, the J end by 11 bases, with 9 bases between. Germline CDR1 and CDR2: SEHNR and FQNEAQ (reference sequence). The CDR3 DNA sequence: TGTGCCAGCAGCTTAATATCTCGGGCTTTCTTT. This encodes CASSLISRAFF. The full variable domain, with the rest looked up from reference TRBV7-9 and TRBJ1-1, is DTGVSQNPRHKITKRGQNVTFRCDPISEHNRLYWYRQTLGQGPEFLTYFQNEAQLEKSRLLSDRFSAERPKGSFSTLEIQRTEQGDSAMYLCASSLISRAFFGQGTRLTVV.

The chain uses TRBV12-3 or TRBV12-4 and TRBJ1-1, with unresolved D. V gave up 6 bases and J gave up 8 bases, with 19 bases separating them. The CDR3 runs 14 residues. CDR3 in DNA: TGTGCCAGCAGCCCCAGCGGGCGGCTGAGGGAAGCTTTCTTT. Translating gives CASSPSGRLREAFF.

The chain combines TRBV28 with TRBJ1-2, with unresolved D. CDR3 length: 15 amino acids. Trimming took off 2 bases at V and 0 bases at J, with 10 bases between the two ends. Per germline, CDR1 MDHEN and CDR2 SYDVKM. The CDR3 DNA sequence: TGTGCCAGCAGTTTAAGCCCGACGGCTAACTATGGCTACACCTTC. Protein sequence: CASSLSPTANYGYTF.

This clonotype was seen repeatedly, ten times or more. The V gene is TRBV7-3, the J gene TRBJ1-1; 7 bases match TRBD1. This CDR3 region has 16 residues. V was pared by 5 bases and J by 7 bases, with 16 bases of the junction left unmatched. Germline CDR1 and CDR2: SGHTA and FQGTGA. The CDR3 sequence: CASSVGSWDSGHEAFF. CDR3 nucleotide sequence: TGTGCCAGCAGCGTAGGCAGCTGGGACAGCGGACATGAAGCTTTCTTT.

This clonotype was counted at least ten times. The V and J genes are TRBV7-9 and TRBJ2-7; possibly TRBD1 for D (7 bases). This CDR3 spans 13 amino acids. V gave up 6 bases and J gave up 4 bases, with 13 bases separating them. Germline V gives CDR1 SEHNR, CDR2 FQNEAQ (reference sequence). The CDR3 region has the DNA TGTGCCAGCAGTCGCGGGACAGAGTACGAGCAGTACTTC. It translates to CASSRGTEYEQYF.

The chain links TRBV12-3 or TRBV12-4 to TRBJ1-1, with D unresolved. With 3 bases removed from V and 8 bases from J, the gap between germline ends came to 10 bases. The CDR3 has 12 amino acids. The CDR3 reads CASSFTSGEAFF. The CDR3 DNA reads TGTGCCAGCAGTTTTACTTCAGGCGAAGCTTTCTTT.

This chain uses TRBV20-1 with TRBJ2-5; 12 bases map to TRBD2. Germline V lookup: CDR1 DFQATT, CDR2 SNEGSKA (reference sequence). V was pared by 6 bases and J by 1 base, with 0 bases of the junction left unmatched. The CDR3 totals 13 residues. The CDR3 is CSALAGGQETQYF. CDR3 DNA: TGCAGTGCACTAGCGGGGGGCCAAGAGACCCAGTACTTC.

This clonotype was detected many times. The gene calls are TRBV19 and TRBJ1-2; no clear D. The germline V gene encodes CDR1 LNHDA and CDR2 SQIVND (reference sequence). V lost 6 bases to trimming and J lost 5 bases, with 13 bases between them. CDR3 length: 13 amino acids. CDR3 loop: CASSSGLLYGYTF. The CDR3 DNA follows: TGTGCCAGTAGCTCCGGCCTGCTATATGGCTACACCTTC.

This clonotype was counted at least ten times. The rearrangement uses TRBV19 and TRBJ1-1; D call uncertain. The CDR3 loop spans 12 amino acids. From germline, CDR1 is LNHDA and CDR2 SQIVND (reference sequence). Trimming removed 3 bases from V and 8 bases from J, with 10 bases in between. CDR3 amino acids: CASSMRAREAFF. CDR3 DNA: TGTGCCAGTAGTATGAGGGCACGAGAAGCTTTCTTT.

This clonotype was observed at least ten times. The chain employs TRBV30 and TRBJ1-2, with a tentative D call TRBD1 (6 bases). The germline V and J ends were trimmed by 1 base and 5 bases, with 14 bases remaining between them. Germline loops: CDR1 GTSNPN, CDR2 SVGIG (reference sequence). The CDR3 has 14 residues. CDR3 residues: CAWSEGVGGYGYTF. The CDR3 bases are TGTGCCTGGAGTGAGGGGGTCGGGGGATATGGCTACACCTTC.

At least ten counts were recorded for this clonotype. This chain joins TRBV5-6 and TRBJ1-1; TRBD1 agrees at 7 bases. The CDR3 runs to 16 residues. V was clipped by 2 bases and J by 4 bases; unmatched bases: 11. CDR1 and CDR2 from the germline V gene are SGHDT and YYEEEE. In DNA form, the CDR3 reads TGTGCCAGCAGCTTCAATCCGGGACAGTGGACCACTGAAGCTTTCTTT. Translation: CASSFNPGQWTTEAFF.

V usage is TRBV20-1 and J usage is TRBJ1-2; 7 bases match TRBD1. There are 15 residues in the CDR3. With 1 base clipped from V and 3 bases from J, the junction kept 8 bases outside the gene matches. In germline, CDR1 is DFQATT, CDR2 SNEGSKA (reference sequence). The CDR3, as DNA: TGCAGTGCTAGAGGGAGACAGGGAGAGTACTATGGCTACACCTTC. As protein: CSARGRQGEYYGYTF.

This clonotype was counted between two and nine times. This sequence joins TRBV13 and TRBJ1-4, with 7 bases matching TRBD1. The CDR3 runs to 13 residues. V lost 6 bases and J lost 4; bases outside the gene matches: 2. Per the germline V gene, CDR1 is PRHDT and CDR2 is FYEKMQ (reference sequence). CDR3 sequence: CASRTGNNEKLFF. CDR3 sequence (DNA): TGTGCCAGCAGGACAGGGAATAATGAAAAACTGTTTTTT.

The sample holds many counts of this clonotype. The gene calls are TRBV7-2 and TRBJ1-2, with TRBD1 as a possible D gene (5 bases). Trimming removed 8 bases at V and 4 bases at J, with 11 bases between. Germline-derived CDR1 and CDR2 are SGHTA and FQGNSA. The CDR3 runs 12 residues. The CDR3 spells CASGDSSYGYTF. The CDR3 DNA is TGTGCCAGCGGGGACTCCAGCTATGGCTACACCTTC.

There are many counts of this clonotype. The germline gene is not matched at one end of the junction; a read error may be the cause. The CDR3 DNA reads as TGCGCCAGCAGGTTGGACGTGAGCTCCTACGAGCAGTACTTC. It codes for CASRLDVSSYEQYF. This chain links TRBV5-1 with TRBJ2-7; D is unclear. The CDR3 sequence is 14 residues long. Germline V lookup: CDR1 SGHRS, CDR2 YFSETQ.

Ten or more counts support this clonotype. The chain employs TRBV5-5 and TRBJ2-5, with 8 bases matching TRBD2. The germline gives CDR1 SGHKS, CDR2 YYEKEE (reference sequence). V was pared by 1 base and J by 0 bases, with 5 bases of the junction left unmatched. The CDR3 length is 16 residues. The CDR3 here is CASSLFGGANQETQYF. DNA of the CDR3: TGTGCCAGCAGCTTGTTCGGGGGGGCAAACCAAGAGACCCAGTACTTC.

This clonotype showed up many times. A read error may be the cause here, since a much bigger clone is one base away. A read error is likely, as this CDR3 ends without the conserved phenylalanine or tryptophan. The V call is TRBV12-3 or TRBV12-4, the J call TRBJ1-1; no clear D. CDR3 size: 15 residues. V lost 1 base and J 2 bases, leaving 11 bases between the germline ends. CDR3 region: CASSLVTGENTEAFL. CDR3 bases: TGTGCCAGCAGTTTAGTTACGGGAGAAAACACTGAAGCTTTCCTT.

This clonotype was detected many times. This chain uses TRBV27 with TRBJ2-7; D might be TRBD2 (5 bases). Germline V CDR1 and CDR2: MNHEY, SMNVEV (reference sequence). This CDR3 region has 14 residues. V was shortened by 4 bases and J by 7 bases, with 17 bases between the two germline ends. CDR3 protein: CASSSPSGNEEQYF. The CDR3 DNA reads as TGTGCCAGCAGTTCCCCCTCCGGGAATGAAGAGCAGTACTTC.